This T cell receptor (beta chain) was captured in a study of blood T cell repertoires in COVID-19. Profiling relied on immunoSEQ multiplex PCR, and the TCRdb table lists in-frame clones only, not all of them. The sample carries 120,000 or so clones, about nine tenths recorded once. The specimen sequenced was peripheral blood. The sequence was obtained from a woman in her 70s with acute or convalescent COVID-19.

Here the CDR3 DNA reads TGTGCCACCAGCAGAGAACAGGGCCCCATATATTTT. This encodes CATSREQGPIYF. The chain joins TRBV15 to TRBJ1-3, with D possibly TRBD1 on 6 matching bases. Germline loops: CDR1 LNHNV, CDR2 YYDKDF (reference sequence). V shed 0 bases and J shed 11 bases, with 8 bases lying between them. The CDR3 is 12 amino acids.